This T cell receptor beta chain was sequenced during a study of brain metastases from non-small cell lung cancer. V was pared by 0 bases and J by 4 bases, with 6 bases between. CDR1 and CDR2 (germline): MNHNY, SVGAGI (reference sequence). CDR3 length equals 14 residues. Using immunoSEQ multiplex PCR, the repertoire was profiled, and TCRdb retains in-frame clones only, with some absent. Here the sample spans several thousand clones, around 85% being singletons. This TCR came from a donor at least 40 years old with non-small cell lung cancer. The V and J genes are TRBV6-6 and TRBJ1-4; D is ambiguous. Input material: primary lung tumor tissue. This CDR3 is CASSYSHSNEKLFF. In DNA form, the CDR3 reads TGTGCCAGCAGTTACTCCCACAGTAATGAAAAACTGTTTTTT.